This T cell receptor beta chain was profiled in a study of T-cell reconstitution after alpha-beta-depleted transplantation in children. This clonotype appeared a few times. Construction of the TCRbeta library involved unique molecular identifiers. TCRdb reprocessed the PCR reads with MiXCR, giving one entry per CDR3 protein. The sample lists fewer than 750,000 distinct CDR3 sequences, roughly 23% occurring once. The source is a boy younger than two who had a stem cell transplant for acute myeloid leukemia, so the T cells may come from the graft donor. The specimen comprised PBMCs, mostly from graft donor cells, sampled 360 days after TCRalphabeta/CD19-depleted stem cell transplant.

The CDR3, as DNA: TGTGCCAGCCAGGCGGGGAGAGATGGTGAAGCTTTCTTT. Its protein is CASQAGRDGEAFF. The chain combines TRBV6-1 with TRBJ1-1; D uncertain. Germline V gene sequence: CDR1 MNHNS, CDR2 SASEGT. V was pared by 8 bases and J by 7 bases, with 17 bases between. CDR3 length: 13 amino acids.